What follows is one T cell receptor (beta chain) and its context. No antigen is known for it. This record comes from a study of T cell responses to AZD1222 COVID-19 vaccine. Study overall: Both about-4-week and about-12-week second-dose recipients were combined. Whole-study findings and limits: Repertoires were obtained only post-peak T cell response. With two AZD1222 doses given, Spike-specific TCR breadth and depth both rose.

Using immunoSEQ multiplex PCR, the repertoire was profiled, and TCRdb retains in-frame clones only, with some absent. In the table there are about 140,000 clones, over 85% of which are singletons. The V gene lost 1 base and the J gene lost 4 bases, with 11 bases spanning the gap. Germline V gene lookup returns CDR1 SEHNR and CDR2 FQNEAQ (reference sequence). This CDR3 contains 16 residues. The sequence was obtained from an adult in good health. This chain joins TRBV7-9 and TRBJ2-6, with TRBD1 as a possible D gene (5 bases). This specimen was peripheral blood, taken on day 0 of AZD1222 vaccination. The DNA for the CDR3 is TGTGCCAGCAGCTTAGACGGACATACCGGGGCCAACGTCCTGACTTTC. Its protein is CASSLDGHTGANVLTF.